This T cell receptor beta chain was found in a study of monozygotic twins with inflammatory bowel disease. Each UMI harboured a 6-nucleotide sample barcode and was appended via template switching. TCRdb re-called the 5' RACE reads, yielding one record per CDR3 amino acid sequence without DNA. The sample's table shows over 150,000 distinct CDR3 sequences. Germline assignment: CDR1 MNHNS and CDR2 SASEGT. The CDR3 contains 16 residues. No sorting of T cells preceded isolation of total RNA from whole blood. Sequencing input: blood. The receptor was isolated from a human donor with ulcerative colitis or Crohn's disease, or a healthy co-twin of an affected twin (not recorded which). The gene calls are TRBV6-1 and TRBJ2-2; TCRdb returns TRBD2, unconfirmable since there is no DNA. The CDR3 spells CASSQRLAANTGELFF.